The rows below give T cell receptor beta chains drawn from one sample of a study of T cell responses to AZD1222 COVID-19 vaccine. Libraries were prepared by immunoSEQ multiplex PCR; TCRdb keeps only in-frame clonotypes and omits some of them. This sample yields around 130,000 clones, of which roughly 92% are seen a single time; about 1.1% belongs to the top ten. Material: peripheral blood, obtained 28 days after the second AZD1222 dose. All receptors come from an adult who received the AZD1222 COVID-19 vaccine. Each CDR3 is given with its conserved first and last residue. The D gene is left open where the match is weak. Clone size appears in some rows only: once, few, many, or a class for an expanded clone.

J gene: TRBJ2-1; V gene: TRBV5-6; D gene: NA; clone size: once; CDR3 protein: CASSLSANEQFF; CDR3 DNA: TGTGCCAGCAGCTTGTCAGCCAATGAGCAGTTCTTC
J gene: TRBJ1-2; V gene: TRBV7-9; D gene: NA; clone size: NA; CDR3 protein: CASSSTLGAGNGYTF; CDR3 DNA: TGTGCCAGCAGCTCAACACTGGGGGCAGGGAACGGCTACACCTTC
J gene: TRBJ1-2; V gene: TRBV7-6; D gene: NA; clone size: NA; CDR3 protein: CASSSLLSSGYTF; CDR3 DNA: TGTGCCAGCAGCTCGTTATTGAGTTCTGGCTACACCTTC
J gene: TRBJ1-5; V gene: TRBV6-7; D gene: NA; clone size: NA; CDR3 protein: CASSYSSESSNQPQHF; CDR3 DNA: TGTGCCAGCAGTTACTCCTCAGAGTCTAGTAATCAGCCCCAGCATTTT
J gene: TRBJ1-2; V gene: TRBV9; D gene: NA; clone size: NA; CDR3 protein: CASSVDGTGSSDTF; CDR3 DNA: TGTGCCAGCAGCGTAGACGGAACAGGCTCAAGTGACACCTTC
J gene: TRBJ2-1; V gene: TRBV4-2; D gene: NA; clone size: NA; CDR3 protein: CASSQARRNEQFF; CDR3 DNA: TGTGCCAGCAGCCAGGCTCGGCGGAATGAGCAGTTCTTC
J gene: TRBJ2-2; V gene: TRBV2; D gene: TRBD1; clone size: once; CDR3 protein: CASSQAGGIFGELFF; CDR3 DNA: TGTGCCAGCAGTCAGGCAGGGGGAATATTCGGGGAGCTGTTTTTT
J gene: TRBJ2-7; V gene: TRBV19; D gene: NA; clone size: NA; CDR3 protein: CASSIAGLPFYEQYF; CDR3 DNA: TGTGCCAGTAGTATAGCCGGGCTGCCTTTCTACGAGCAGTACTTC
J gene: TRBJ2-1; V gene: TRBV14; D gene: TRBD2; clone size: NA; CDR3 protein: CASSQALAGYNEQFF; CDR3 DNA: TGTGCCAGCAGCCAAGCCCTAGCGGGGTACAATGAGCAGTTCTTC
J gene: TRBJ1-1; V gene: TRBV19; D gene: NA; clone size: NA; CDR3 protein: CASRGNMNTEAFF; CDR3 DNA: TGTGCCAGTAGAGGGAACATGAACACTGAAGCTTTCTTT
J gene: TRBJ1-5; V gene: TRBV12-3/TRBV12-4; D gene: NA; clone size: NA; CDR3 protein: CASTPSAYQPQHF; CDR3 DNA: TGTGCCAGCACCCCCTCGGCCTATCAGCCCCAGCATTTT
J gene: TRBJ2-7; V gene: TRBV7-5; D gene: NA; clone size: NA; CDR3 protein: CARSLAVKTGGHEQYF; CDR3 DNA: TGTGCCAGAAGCTTAGCGGTCAAGACAGGGGGCCACGAGCAGTACTTC
J gene: TRBJ2-3; V gene: TRBV6-1; D gene: NA; clone size: once; CDR3 protein: CASSEGERDTQYF; CDR3 DNA: TGTGCCAGCAGTGAAGGGGAGCGAGATACGCAGTATTTT
J gene: TRBJ2-5; V gene: TRBV15; D gene: NA; clone size: once; CDR3 protein: CATSAGLGGAGGETQYF; CDR3 DNA: TGTGCCACCAGCGCGGGCCTTGGAGGGGCAGGGGGAGAGACCCAGTACTTC
J gene: TRBJ2-1; V gene: TRBV7-8; D gene: TRBD1; clone size: NA; CDR3 protein: CASSLAPSGQLAHNEQFF; CDR3 DNA: TGTGCCAGCAGCTTAGCACCCTCGGGACAGCTCGCCCACAATGAGCAGTTCTTC
J gene: TRBJ1-1; V gene: TRBV11-3; D gene: TRBD1; clone size: once; CDR3 protein: CASSQDRKNMNTEAFF; CDR3 DNA: TGTGCCAGCAGCCAGGACAGGAAAAACATGAACACTGAAGCTTTCTTT
J gene: TRBJ1-1; V gene: TRBV11-3; D gene: NA; clone size: NA; CDR3 protein: CASSLVGEMNTEAFF; CDR3 DNA: TGTGCCAGCAGCTTAGTAGGAGAAATGAACACTGAAGCTTTCTTT
J gene: TRBJ2-7; V gene: TRBV3-1/TRBV3-2; D gene: TRBD2; clone size: NA; CDR3 protein: CASSLGGLAVTYEQYF; CDR3 DNA: TGTGCCAGCAGCCTCGGTGGGCTAGCGGTAACCTACGAGCAGTACTTC
J gene: TRBJ2-7; V gene: TRBV14; D gene: TRBD2; clone size: NA; CDR3 protein: CASSRSWGGYEQYF; CDR3 DNA: TGTGCCAGCAGCCGTTCGTGGGGGGGATACGAGCAGTACTTC
J gene: TRBJ2-3; V gene: TRBV4-3; D gene: TRBD1; clone size: NA; CDR3 protein: CASGTGGPGDTQYF; CDR3 DNA: TGCGCCAGCGGGACAGGGGGTCCTGGGGATACGCAGTATTTT
J gene: TRBJ2-2; V gene: TRBV11-3; D gene: TRBD1; clone size: few; CDR3 protein: CASSPTDRADTGELFF; CDR3 DNA: TGTGCCAGCAGCCCCACGGACAGGGCGGACACCGGGGAGCTGTTTTTT
J gene: TRBJ1-2; V gene: TRBV7-9; D gene: TRBD1; clone size: NA; CDR3 protein: CASSRTGNYGYTF; CDR3 DNA: TGTGCCAGCAGCCGGACAGGGAACTATGGCTACACCTTC
J gene: TRBJ2-3; V gene: TRBV11-3; D gene: NA; clone size: NA; CDR3 protein: CASSLDRWADTQYF; CDR3 DNA: TGTGCCAGCAGCTTAGATAGGTGGGCGGATACGCAGTATTTT
J gene: TRBJ1-5; V gene: TRBV9; D gene: NA; clone size: NA; CDR3 protein: CASSVGGRDGQPQHF; CDR3 DNA: TGTGCCAGCAGCGTAGGTGGCAGGGACGGTCAGCCCCAGCATTTT
J gene: TRBJ2-7; V gene: TRBV27; D gene: NA; clone size: NA; CDR3 protein: CASSLSRGLLHEQYF; CDR3 DNA: TGTGCCAGCAGTTTATCGAGGGGGTTGCTGCACGAGCAGTACTTC
J gene: TRBJ1-1; V gene: TRBV18; D gene: NA; clone size: NA; CDR3 protein: CASSPRVTEAFF; CDR3 DNA: TGTGCCAGCTCACCGAGGGTCACTGAAGCTTTCTTT
J gene: TRBJ1-3; V gene: TRBV18; D gene: NA; clone size: NA; CDR3 protein: CASSEYGTLGANTIYF; CDR3 DNA: TGTGCCAGCTCAGAATACGGGACTCTCGGGGCAAACACCATATATTTT
J gene: TRBJ1-2; V gene: TRBV28; D gene: NA; clone size: NA; CDR3 protein: CASSLEGARWGYTF; CDR3 DNA: TGTGCCAGCAGTTTAGAAGGGGCGCGGTGGGGCTACACCTTC
J gene: TRBJ2-3; V gene: TRBV3-1/TRBV3-2; D gene: NA; clone size: NA; CDR3 protein: CASEGDTQYF; CDR3 DNA: TGTGCCAGCGAAGGAGATACGCAGTATTTT
J gene: TRBJ1-5; V gene: TRBV25-1; D gene: NA; clone size: NA; CDR3 protein: CASSEQNSNQPQHF; CDR3 DNA: TGTGCCAGCAGTGAGCAGAATAGCAATCAGCCCCAGCATTTT
J gene: TRBJ2-7; V gene: TRBV2; D gene: TRBD2; clone size: once; CDR3 protein: CASRPAGGSYEQYF; CDR3 DNA: TGTGCCAGCAGACCAGCGGGAGGGTCCTACGAGCAGTACTTC
J gene: TRBJ2-1; V gene: TRBV24-1; D gene: TRBD1; clone size: NA; CDR3 protein: CATSDAGTANNEQFF; CDR3 DNA: TGTGCCACCAGTGACGCCGGGACAGCCAACAATGAGCAGTTCTTC
J gene: TRBJ2-7; V gene: TRBV5-1; D gene: NA; clone size: NA; CDR3 protein: CASSLGTSNYEQYF; CDR3 DNA: TGCGCCAGCAGCTTGGGAACTAGCAATTACGAGCAGTACTTC
J gene: TRBJ2-3; V gene: TRBV14; D gene: TRBD2; clone size: NA; CDR3 protein: CASSQAFGRGSTDTQYF; CDR3 DNA: TGTGCCAGCAGCCAAGCGTTCGGGCGGGGGAGCACAGATACGCAGTATTTT
J gene: TRBJ2-7; V gene: TRBV29-1; D gene: NA; clone size: once; CDR3 protein: CSVLQGGRLNEQYF; CDR3 DNA: TGCAGCGTATTACAGGGTGGGCGTTTGAACGAGCAGTACTTC
J gene: TRBJ2-3; V gene: TRBV7-6; D gene: NA; clone size: NA; CDR3 protein: CASSLSSGASTDTQYF; CDR3 DNA: TGTGCCAGCAGCTTATCCTCGGGAGCTAGCACAGATACGCAGTATTTT
J gene: TRBJ2-1; V gene: TRBV4-2; D gene: NA; clone size: few; CDR3 protein: CASSQGVGDYNEQFF; CDR3 DNA: TGTGCCAGCAGCCAAGGAGTTGGAGACTACAATGAGCAGTTCTTC
J gene: TRBJ1-5; V gene: TRBV7-2; D gene: NA; clone size: few; CDR3 protein: CASSSYSANQPQHF; CDR3 DNA: TGTGCCAGCAGCTCTTACAGCGCTAATCAGCCCCAGCATTTT